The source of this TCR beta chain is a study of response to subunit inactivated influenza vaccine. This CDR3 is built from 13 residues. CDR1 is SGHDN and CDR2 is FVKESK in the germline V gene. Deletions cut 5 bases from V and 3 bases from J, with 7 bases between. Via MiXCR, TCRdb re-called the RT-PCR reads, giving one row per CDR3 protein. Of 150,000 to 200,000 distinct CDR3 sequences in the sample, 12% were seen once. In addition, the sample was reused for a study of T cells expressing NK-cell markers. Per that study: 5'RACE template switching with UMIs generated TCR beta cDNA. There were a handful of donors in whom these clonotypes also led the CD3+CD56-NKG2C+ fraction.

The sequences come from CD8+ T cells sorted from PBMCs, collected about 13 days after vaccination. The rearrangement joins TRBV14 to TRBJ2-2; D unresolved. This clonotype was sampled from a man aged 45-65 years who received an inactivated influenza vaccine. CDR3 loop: CASSVLYTGELFF. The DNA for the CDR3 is TGTGCCAGCAGCGTTCTTTACACCGGGGAGCTGTTTTTT.